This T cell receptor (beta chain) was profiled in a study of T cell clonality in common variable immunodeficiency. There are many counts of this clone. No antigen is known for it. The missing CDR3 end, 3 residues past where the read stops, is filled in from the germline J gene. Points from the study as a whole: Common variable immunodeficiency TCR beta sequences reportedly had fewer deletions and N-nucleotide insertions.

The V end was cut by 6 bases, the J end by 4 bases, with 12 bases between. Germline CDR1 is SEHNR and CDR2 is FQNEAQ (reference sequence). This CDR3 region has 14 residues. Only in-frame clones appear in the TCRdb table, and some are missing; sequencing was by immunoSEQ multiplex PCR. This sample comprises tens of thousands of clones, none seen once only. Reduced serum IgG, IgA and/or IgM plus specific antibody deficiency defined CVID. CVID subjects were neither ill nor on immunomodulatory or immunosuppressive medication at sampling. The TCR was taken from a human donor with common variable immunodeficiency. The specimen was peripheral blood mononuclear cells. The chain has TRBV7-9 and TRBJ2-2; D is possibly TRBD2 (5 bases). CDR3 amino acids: CASRLGLGTGELFF. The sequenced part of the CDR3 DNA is TGTGCCAGCAGACTAGGACTGGGCACCGGGGAG.